A selection of T cell receptor beta chains follows, all from one sample in a study of T cells in Graves' hyperthyroidism and ophthalmopathy. TCRdb called the multiplex PCR reads again in MiXCR, with one record for every CDR3 protein. The table has about 560,000 distinct CDR3 sequences, approximately 15% seen once. The sample was blood. The receptors derive from a woman aged 18-29 years with Graves' hyperthyroidism. Each CDR3 is given with its conserved first and last residue. D genes are given only for firm matches. Where a row states a size, it is once, few, many or the class of an expanded clone; other rows omit it.

V	size	J	D	DNA	CDR3
TRBV11-2	.	TRBJ2-7	.	TGTGCCAGCAGTCCTGAACTGCCTGGTGGCGAGCAGTACTTC	CASSPELPGGEQYF
TRBV30	.	TRBJ2-7	TRBD2	TGTGCCTGGAGTACCGGGACTAGCTTCGAGCAGTACTTC	CAWSTGTSFEQYF
TRBV27	many	TRBJ2-4	.	TGTGCCACCTCGTCGGTTCTGGCCAAAAACATTCAGTACTTC	CATSSVLAKNIQYF
TRBV2	many	TRBJ2-3	TRBD2	TGTGCCAGCAGCGGGAGGGCTTATTCAGATACGCAGTATTTT	CASSGRAYSDTQYF
TRBV3-1	many	TRBJ2-1	TRBD2	TGTGCCAGCAGCCAAGGAACCCTAGCGGGAGGGGATGAGCAGTTCTTC	CASSQGTLAGGDEQFF
TRBV15	many	TRBJ2-7	.	TGTGCCACCAGCATTGATCGGAGCTACGAGCAGTACTTC	CATSIDRSYEQYF
TRBV28	.	TRBJ1-6	TRBD1	TGTGCCAGCAGAATGACCGGGACAGTCGATTATAATTCACCCCTCCACTTT	CASRMTGTVDYNSPLHF
TRBV11-2	many	TRBJ2-7	TRBD1	TGTGCCAGCAGCTTAGCCCCGGGACAGGGTTTTAAGCAGTACTTC	CASSLAPGQGFKQYF
TRBV2	many	TRBJ2-5	.	TGTGCCAGCAACCCGGGACTTGGGGAAGAGACCCAGTACTTC	CASNPGLGEETQYF
TRBV20-1	few	TRBJ2-1	.	TGCAGTGCTGGGCGTGGGAGCTCCTACAATGAGCAGTTCTTC	CSAGRGSSYNEQFF
TRBV2	.	TRBJ2-1	TRBD2	TGTGCCAGCAGGGGGCGGCTAGCGGGTTATGAGCAGTTCTTC	CASRGRLAGYEQFF
TRBV6-4	.	TRBJ2-7	.	TGTGCCAGCAGTAAGAAGGAATGGGATGAGCAGTACTTC	CASSKKEWDEQYF
TRBV11-3	.	TRBJ2-3	.	TGTGCCAGCACCATTACTGGAAACACAGATACGCAGTATTTT	CASTITGNTDTQYF
TRBV2	.	TRBJ2-7	TRBD2	TGTGCCAGCAGTCTACAGCGGGAGCGGGAGCAGTACTTC	CASSLQREREQYF
TRBV5-4	few	TRBJ1-1	.	TGTGCCAGCAGCTTAGATGGGGCGAACACTGAAGCTTTCTTT	CASSLDGANTEAFF
TRBV18	few	TRBJ2-7	TRBD1	TGTGCCAGCTCACCGGACAGGGCCGCCGAGCAGTACTTC	CASSPDRAAEQYF
TRBV4-3	few	TRBJ1-4	.	TGCGCCAGCAGCCTTTTTTGGGGCGCTAATGAAAAACTGTTTTTT	CASSLFWGANEKLFF
TRBV6-2/TRBV6-3	many	TRBJ2-3	TRBD2	TGTGCCAGCAGTGAGCGGGAGAGCACAGATACGCAGTATTTT	CASSERESTDTQYF
TRBV12-3/TRBV12-4	many	TRBJ2-1	.	TGTGCCAGCAGTCAGCTGGCCGGGGGTAGCTCCTACAATGAGCAGTTCTTC	CASSQLAGGSSYNEQFF
TRBV6-1	.	TRBJ2-7	TRBD2	TGTGCCAGCAGTGCGACTAGCGGGAGGCCCTACGAGCAGTACTTC	CASSATSGRPYEQYF
TRBV7-6	few	TRBJ1-1	.	TGTGCCAGCAGCTTAGCGCAAGGGTGGACTGAAGCTTTCTTT	CASSLAQGWTEAFF
TRBV20-1	.	TRBJ2-4	.	TGCAGTGCTAGAGATCTGGCACGGATAGCCAAAAACATTCAGTACTTC	CSARDLARIAKNIQYF
TRBV4-2	.	TRBJ2-7	.	TGTGCCAGCAGCCAAGATGGATTAGGTGTCGAGCAGTACTTC	CASSQDGLGVEQYF
TRBV11-3	many	TRBJ2-7	.	TGTGCCAGCAGCCATCGGAGCAGATCGTTACTCGAGCAGTACTTC	CASSHRSRSLLEQYF
TRBV24-1	few	TRBJ2-2	.	TGTGCCACCAGTGATGACCGGGACACCGGGGAGCTGTTTTTT	CATSDDRDTGELFF
TRBV5-6	few	TRBJ1-4	.	TGTGCCAGCAGCCCGACACTTCGAGGGGCTAATGAAAAACTGTTTTTT	CASSPTLRGANEKLFF
TRBV7-2	many	TRBJ1-2	.	TGTGCCAGCAGCTTAGGGCGGGGGGCAGGGGATGGCTACACCTTC	CASSLGRGAGDGYTF
TRBV11-3	.	TRBJ1-2	TRBD1	TGTGCCAGCAGCTTCGGACAGGGTGCCGCCCATGGCTACACCTTC	CASSFGQGAAHGYTF
TRBV6-5	.	TRBJ2-2	.	TGTGCCAGCAGTTATTTATTCGCCGGGGAGCTGTTTTTT	CASSYLFAGELFF
TRBV2	many	TRBJ2-2	TRBD1	TGTGCCAGCGCCCTACAGGGGTTTACCGGGGAGCTGTTTTTT	CASALQGFTGELFF
TRBV20-1	many	TRBJ2-7	TRBD2	TGCAGTGCTAGTCTAGCGGGACAATACGAGCAGTACTTC	CSASLAGQYEQYF
TRBV28	few	TRBJ2-7	.	TGTGCCAGCAGTTATCTGACTGGATACTACGAGCAGTACTTC	CASSYLTGYYEQYF
TRBV7-9	many	TRBJ2-3	TRBD1	TGTGCCAGCAGCAAGACAGGGGTGGGCACAGATACGCAGTATTTT	CASSKTGVGTDTQYF